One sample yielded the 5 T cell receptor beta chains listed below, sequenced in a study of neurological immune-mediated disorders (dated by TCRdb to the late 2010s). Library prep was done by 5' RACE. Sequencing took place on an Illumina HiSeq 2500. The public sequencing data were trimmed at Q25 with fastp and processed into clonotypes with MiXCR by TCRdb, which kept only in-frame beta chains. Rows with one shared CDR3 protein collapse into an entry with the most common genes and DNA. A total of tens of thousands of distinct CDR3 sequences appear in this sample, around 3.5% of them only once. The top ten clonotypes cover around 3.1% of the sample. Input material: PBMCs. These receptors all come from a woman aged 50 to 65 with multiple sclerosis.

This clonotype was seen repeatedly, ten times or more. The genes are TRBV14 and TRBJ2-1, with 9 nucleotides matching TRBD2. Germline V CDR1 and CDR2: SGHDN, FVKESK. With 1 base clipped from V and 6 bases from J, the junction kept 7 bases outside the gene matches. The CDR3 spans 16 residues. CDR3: CASSQVGGGAGNEQFF. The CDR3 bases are TGTGCCAGCAGCCAAGTCGGCGGGGGGGCTGGCAATGAGCAGTTCTTC. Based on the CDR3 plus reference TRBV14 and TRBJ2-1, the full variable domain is EAGVTQFPSHSVIEKGQTVTLRCDPISGHDNLYWYRRVMGKEIKFLLHFVKESKQDESGMPNNRFLAERTGGTYSTLKVQPAELEDSGVYFCASSQVGGGAGNEQFFGPGTRLTVL.

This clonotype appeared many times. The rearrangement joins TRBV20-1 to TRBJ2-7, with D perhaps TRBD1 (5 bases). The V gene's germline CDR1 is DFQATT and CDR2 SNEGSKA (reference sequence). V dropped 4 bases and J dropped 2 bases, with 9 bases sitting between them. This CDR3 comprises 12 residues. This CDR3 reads CSANQGPYEQYF. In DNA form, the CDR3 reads TGCAGTGCTAATCAGGGTCCCTACGAGCAGTACTTC.

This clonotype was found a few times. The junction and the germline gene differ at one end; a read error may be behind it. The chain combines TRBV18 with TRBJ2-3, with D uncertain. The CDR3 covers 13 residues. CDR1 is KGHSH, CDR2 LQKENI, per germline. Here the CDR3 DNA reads TGTGCCAGCTCACCTTCGGGCTGGGATACGAAGTATTTT. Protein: CASSPSGWDTKYF. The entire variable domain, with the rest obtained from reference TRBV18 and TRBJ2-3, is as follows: NAGVMQNPRHLVRRRGQEARLRCSPMKGHSHVYWYRQLPEEGLKFMVYLQKENIIDESGMPKERFSAEFPKEGPSILRIQQVVRGDSAAYFCASSPSGWDTKYFGPGTRLTVL.

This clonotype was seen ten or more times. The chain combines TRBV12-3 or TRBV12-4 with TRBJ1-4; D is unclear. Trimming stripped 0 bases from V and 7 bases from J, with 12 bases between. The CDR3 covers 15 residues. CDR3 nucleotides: TGTGCCAGCAGTTTAGCGCCGGCAGCGTTTGAAAAACTGTTTTTT. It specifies CASSLAPAAFEKLFF.

This CDR3 reads CATDRGEYGYTF. The CDR3 DNA reads as TGTGCTACGGACAGGGGGGAGTATGGCTACACCTTC. This chain connects TRBV11-2 to TRBJ1-2; TRBD1 aligns across 10 bases. CDR3 length: 12 residues. Germline V gene lookup returns CDR1 SGHAT and CDR2 FQNNGV.